The 16 T cell receptor beta chains listed next were all sequenced from one sample in a study of cytomegalovirus exposure and HLA in healthy donors. Both 60 Vbeta primers and 13 Jbeta primers went into the PCR. The protocol was immunoSEQ multiplex PCR, while the TCRdb copy is restricted to in-frame clones and leaves out a portion. The sample holds approximately 110,000 clones, 55% to 65% seen once. The sequencing sample was made of PBMCs. These receptors came from a man between 25 and 39 years old in good health and CMV-seropositive.

The chain carries TRBV7-9 and TRBJ2-3; D uncertain. Germline V gene data show CDR1 as SEHNR and CDR2 as FQNEAQ (reference sequence). The length of the CDR3 is 13 residues. Trimming pared 4 bases from V and 2 bases from J, leaving 7 bases between. This chain's CDR3 is CASSYLYTDTQYF. Written as DNA, the CDR3 is TGTGCCAGCAGCTACCTCTACACAGATACGCAGTATTTT.

The chain is built from TRBV5-4 and TRBJ1-1; D remains unclear. V was clipped by 0 bases and J by 1 base, with 7 bases between them. CDR1 is SGHNT, CDR2 YYREEE, per germline (reference sequence). The CDR3 runs 14 residues. As DNA, the CDR3 is TGTGCCAGCAGCTTGGCCGGAGGGAACACTGAAGCTTTCTTT. Translation: CASSLAGGNTEAFF.

This clone has only one observation. V is TRBV5-8 and J is TRBJ2-5; no clear D. CDR1 and CDR2 (germline): SGHTS, YDEGEE. This CDR3 has 13 amino acids. V lost 3 bases and J 5 bases, leaving 11 bases between the germline ends. The CDR3 nucleotides are TGTGCCAGCAGCTCCTCCCCCGTGGAGACCCAGTACTTC. The encoded protein is CASSSSPVETQYF. The full variable domain, in which reference TRBV5-8 and TRBJ2-5 provide the parts outside the CDR3, is EAGVTQSPTHLIKTRGQQATLRCSPISGHTSVYWYQQALGLGLQFLLWYDEGEERNRGNFPPRFSGRQFPNYSSELNVNALELEDSALYLCASSSSPVETQYFGPGTRLLVL.

This chain uses TRBV5-1 with TRBJ1-2, with 7 bases lining up with TRBD1. V shed 3 bases, J shed 0 bases, and the junction held 5 bases outside the gene matches. The CDR3 loop spans 15 amino acids. CDR1 SGHRS and CDR2 YFSETQ come from the germline V gene. The CDR3 nucleotides are TGCGCCAGCAGCTCGTCAGGGGGGACTAACTATGGCTACACCTTC. It is translated as CASSSSGGTNYGYTF. Full variable domain (remainder filled in from reference TRBV5-1 and TRBJ1-2): KAGVTQTPRYLIKTRGQQVTLSCSPISGHRSVSWYQQTPGQGLQFLFEYFSETQRNKGNFPGRFSGRQFSNSRSEMNVSTLELGDSALYLCASSSSGGTNYGYTFGSGTRLTVV.

The chain employs TRBV11-2 and TRBJ2-4; D is undetermined. Germline V gives CDR1 SGHAT, CDR2 FQNNGV. Trimming cost V 0 bases and J 2 bases, with 11 bases left between them. This CDR3 has 16 amino acids. Here the CDR3 reads CASSLDRPGTKNIQYF. The CDR3 DNA follows: TGTGCCAGCAGCTTAGACCGCCCGGGTACCAAAAACATTCAGTACTTC.

The chain recombines TRBV5-1 with TRBJ2-1; TRBD2 aligns across 8 bases. The ends lost 0 bases at V and 9 bases at J; junction bases unmatched: 8. The CDR3 is 15 amino acids. CDR1 SGHRS and CDR2 YFSETQ come from the germline V gene. The CDR3 bases are TGCGCCAGCAGCTTGGTCGGGGGGGAAAGGGGTGAGCAGTTCTTC. Its protein is CASSLVGGERGEQFF.

The V and J genes are TRBV6-5 and TRBJ2-7; D gene uncertain. The germline gives CDR1 MNHEY, CDR2 SVGAGI. The CDR3 runs to 13 residues. The V end lost 0 bases, the J end lost 5 bases, and 8 bases lay between the germline ends. CDR3 nucleotide sequence: TGTGCCAGCAGTTACTCAGAGTTAGACGAGCAGTACTTC. Protein sequence: CASSYSELDEQYF.

The rearrangement uses TRBV6-5 and TRBJ1-2; D is perhaps TRBD1 (6 bases). This CDR3 is 12 amino acids long. Germline loops: CDR1 MNHEY, CDR2 SVGAGI. V lost 5 bases and J 7 bases, leaving 11 bases between the germline ends. CDR3 loop: CASSATGSGYTF. In DNA form, the CDR3 reads TGTGCCAGCAGTGCGACAGGAAGTGGCTACACCTTC.

The chain combines TRBV7-8 with TRBJ2-7; possible D gene TRBD2, 5 bases. Germline V gene data show CDR1 as SGHVS and CDR2 as FQNEAQ. V was trimmed by 5 bases and J by 3 bases, leaving 14 bases between them. The CDR3 covers 14 residues. DNA of the CDR3: TGTGCCAGCAGCCGGAGAGGGATCGGCTACGAGCAGTACTTC. This gives the protein CASSRRGIGYEQYF.

J is TRBJ1-5 and V is TRBV30, with D hard to call. Trimming took off 3 bases at V and 1 base at J, with 10 bases between the two ends. This CDR3 is built from 14 residues. Germline V lookup: CDR1 GTSNPN, CDR2 SVGIG (reference sequence). The CDR3 coding sequence is TGTGCCTGGAGCCCGGGTGGGAGCAATCAGCCCCAGCATTTT. It encodes CAWSPGGSNQPQHF. Full variable domain (rest looked up from reference TRBV30 and TRBJ1-5): SQTIHQWPATLVQPVGSPLSLECTVEGTSNPNLYWYRQAAGRGLQLLFYSVGIGQISSEVPQNLSASRPQDRQFILSSKKLLLSDSGFYLCAWSPGGSNQPQHFGDGTRLSIL.

This chain connects TRBV27 to TRBJ1-6; D ambiguous. Germline CDR1 is MNHEY and CDR2 is SMNVEV (reference sequence). CDR3 length: 14 residues. V lost 5 bases, J lost 9 bases, and 14 bases lay in between. The CDR3 DNA sequence: TGTGCCAGCAGTCTAGTGGCAGTAGGTTCACCCCTCCACTTT. This encodes CASSLVAVGSPLHF.

The chain carries TRBV19 and TRBJ1-5; no firm D call. The V gene's germline CDR1 is LNHDA and CDR2 SQIVND (reference sequence). The CDR3 sequence is 16 residues long. V lost 3 bases and J lost 2, with 14 bases in between. The chain's CDR3 is CASSIVVGSGNQPQHF. The CDR3, as DNA: TGTGCCAGTAGTATCGTGGTAGGGAGCGGCAATCAGCCCCAGCATTTT.

With respect to this clone: One junction end does not reproduce the germline sequence, and a read error may be involved. This chain connects TRBV7-7 to TRBJ1-6; possibly TRBD1 for D (5 bases). From germline, CDR1 is SSHAT and CDR2 FNYEAQ (reference sequence). The CDR3 is 16 amino acids. The chain's CDR3 is CASSLGPPGGNSPLHF. The DNA of the CDR3 is TGTGCTAGCAGCTTGGGCCCGCCCGGGGGAAATTCACCCCTCCACTTT.

J is TRBJ2-3 and V is TRBV19; D may be TRBD2 (6 bases). CDR3 length equals 15 residues. CDR1 is LNHDA, CDR2 SQIVND, per germline (reference sequence). V shed 3 bases and J shed 0 bases, with 10 bases lying between them. This chain's CDR3 is CASSIGGVSTDTQYF. The CDR3 DNA sequence: TGTGCCAGTAGTATTGGCGGGGTGAGCACAGATACGCAGTATTTT.

This clone was detected only once. CDR3 loop: CASSLGAETQYF. The CDR3 DNA reads TGCGCCAGCAGCTTGGGAGCGGAGACCCAGTACTTC. The V gene is TRBV5-1, the J gene TRBJ2-5; D gene uncertain. The length of the CDR3 is 12 residues. V was clipped by 0 bases and J by 5 bases, with 5 bases between them. Germline V gives CDR1 SGHRS, CDR2 YFSETQ.

The rearrangement uses TRBV27 and TRBJ1-2; 12 bases are a match to TRBD1. Germline CDR1 MNHEY, CDR2 SMNVEV (reference sequence). The CDR3 runs to 16 residues. The V and J ends lost 5 bases and 4 bases, in that order; junction bases with no gene match: 8. The CDR3 sequence is CASSALLGQGAYGYTF. The CDR3, as DNA: TGTGCCAGCAGTGCCCTTTTGGGACAGGGGGCCTATGGCTACACCTTC.